This T cell receptor beta chain derives from a study of cytomegalovirus exposure and HLA in healthy donors. A remark on this clone: Its antigen is as yet unknown.

General observations from the study: High sensitivity and specificity were reportedly achieved when the classifier diagnosed cytomegalovirus status. Most TCR sequences were seen very rarely across donors, but some public TCRs occurred in many. What a later analysis showed was that several of the most significant clusters appeared linked to common viral pathogens.

The primer mix had 60 Vbeta and 13 Jbeta primers. The assay was immunoSEQ multiplex PCR, and TCRdb's table has in-frame clones only and misses some. The sample shows about 140,000 clones, roughly 72% of them seen only once. This TCR came from a man between 35 and 55 years old in good health and CMV-seronegative. The sample comprised PBMCs.

The CDR3 nucleotides are TGTGCCAGCAGCCCCGGGGGATTTAATGAAAAACTGTTTTTT. Residues: CASSPGGFNEKLFF. The chain uses TRBV13 and TRBJ1-4, with D possibly TRBD1 on 5 matching bases. Germline V gene lookup returns CDR1 PRHDT and CDR2 FYEKMQ (reference sequence). The CDR3 runs 14 residues. The V end lost 5 bases, the J end lost 4 bases, and 11 bases lay between the germline ends.